This TCR beta chain is drawn from a study of T cell responses to AZD1222 COVID-19 vaccine. Study summary: Second-dose intervals of approximately 4 or approximately 12 weeks were pooled.

Assay used: immunoSEQ multiplex PCR; TCRdb lists only in-frame clones, some missing. Of 140,000 or so clones in the sample, roughly 92% are singletons; the top ten hold roughly 1.8%. The sequences come from peripheral blood, collected on day 0 of AZD1222 vaccination. The TCR sequence derives from an adult in good health.

CDR3 region: CASRPGQGSSYNEQFF. The CDR3 DNA is TGTGCCAGCAGGCCAGGACAGGGGAGCTCCTACAATGAGCAGTTCTTC. The rearrangement links TRBV27 to TRBJ2-1; 9 bases line up with TRBD1. Germline CDR1 is MNHEY and CDR2 is SMNVEV (reference sequence). The CDR3 loop spans 16 amino acids. With 6 bases clipped from V and 0 bases from J, the junction kept 6 bases outside the gene matches.